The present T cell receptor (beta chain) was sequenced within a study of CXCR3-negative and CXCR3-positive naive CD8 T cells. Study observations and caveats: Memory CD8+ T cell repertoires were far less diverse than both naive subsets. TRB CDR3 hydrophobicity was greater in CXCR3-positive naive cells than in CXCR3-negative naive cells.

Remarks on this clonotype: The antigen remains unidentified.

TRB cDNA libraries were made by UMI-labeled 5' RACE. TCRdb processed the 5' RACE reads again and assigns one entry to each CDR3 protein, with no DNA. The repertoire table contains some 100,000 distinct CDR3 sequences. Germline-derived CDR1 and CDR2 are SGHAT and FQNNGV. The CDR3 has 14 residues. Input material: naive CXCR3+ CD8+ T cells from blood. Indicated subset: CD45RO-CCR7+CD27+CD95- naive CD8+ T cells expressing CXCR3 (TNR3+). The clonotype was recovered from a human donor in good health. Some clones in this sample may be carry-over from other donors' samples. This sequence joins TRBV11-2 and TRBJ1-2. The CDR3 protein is CASSLSAGLYGYTF.